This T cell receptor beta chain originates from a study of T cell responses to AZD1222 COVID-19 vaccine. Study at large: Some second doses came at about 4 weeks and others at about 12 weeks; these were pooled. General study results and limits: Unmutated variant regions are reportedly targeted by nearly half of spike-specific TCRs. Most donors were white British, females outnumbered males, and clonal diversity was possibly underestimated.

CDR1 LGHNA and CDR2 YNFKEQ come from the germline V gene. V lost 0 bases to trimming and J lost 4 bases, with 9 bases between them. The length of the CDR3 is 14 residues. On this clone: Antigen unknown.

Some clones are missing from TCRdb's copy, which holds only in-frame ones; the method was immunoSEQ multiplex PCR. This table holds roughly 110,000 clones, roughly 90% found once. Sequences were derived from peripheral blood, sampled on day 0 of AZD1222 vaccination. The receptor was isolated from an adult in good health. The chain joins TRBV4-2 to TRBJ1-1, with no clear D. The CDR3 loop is CASSQDWAGTEAFF. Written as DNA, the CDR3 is TGTGCCAGCAGCCAAGATTGGGCGGGCACTGAAGCTTTCTTT.